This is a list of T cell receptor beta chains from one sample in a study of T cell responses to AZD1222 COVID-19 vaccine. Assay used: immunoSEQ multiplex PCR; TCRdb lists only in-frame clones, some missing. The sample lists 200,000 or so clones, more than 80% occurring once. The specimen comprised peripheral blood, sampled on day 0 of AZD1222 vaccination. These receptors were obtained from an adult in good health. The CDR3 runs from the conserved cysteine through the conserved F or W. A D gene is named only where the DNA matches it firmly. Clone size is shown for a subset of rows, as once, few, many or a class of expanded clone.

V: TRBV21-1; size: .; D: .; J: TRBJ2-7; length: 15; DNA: TGTGCCAGCAGCAAAAGGACAGGGATCACCTACGAGCAGTACTTC; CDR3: CASSKRTGITYEQYF
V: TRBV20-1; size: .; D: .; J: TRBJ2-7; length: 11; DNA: TGCAGTGCCGACGCCCGCTACGAGCAGTACTTC; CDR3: CSADARYEQYF
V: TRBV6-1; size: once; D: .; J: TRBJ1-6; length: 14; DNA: TGTGCCAGCAACGGACCTTACTGGAATTCACCCCTCCACTTT; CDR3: CASNGPYWNSPLHF
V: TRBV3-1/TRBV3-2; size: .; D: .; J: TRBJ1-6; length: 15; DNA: TGTGCCAGCAGCCAAGATGACGGGGCAGGATCACCCCTCCACTTT; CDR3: CASSQDDGAGSPLHF
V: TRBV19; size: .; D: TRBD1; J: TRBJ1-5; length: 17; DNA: TGTGCCAGTAGTATCGGTTTCGGGGCAGGGGGCTCTCAGCCCCAGCATTTT; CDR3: CASSIGFGAGGSQPQHF
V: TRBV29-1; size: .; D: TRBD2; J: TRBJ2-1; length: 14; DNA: TGCAGCGTTAGTTTAGGGAGGGGAATCAATGAGCAGTTCTTC; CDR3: CSVSLGRGINEQFF
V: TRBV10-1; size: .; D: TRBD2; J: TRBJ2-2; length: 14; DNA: TGCGCCAGACTAGCGGGAGCGGTGGCCGGGGAGCTGTTTTTT; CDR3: CARLAGAVAGELFF
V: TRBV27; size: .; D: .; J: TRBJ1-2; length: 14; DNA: TGTGCCAGCAGTCCCAGCCCAGCTAACTATGGCTACACCTTC; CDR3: CASSPSPANYGYTF
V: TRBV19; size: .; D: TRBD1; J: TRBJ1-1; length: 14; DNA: TGTGCCAGTAGGGACAGGGGAGGAATGACTGAAGCTTTCTTT; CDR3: CASRDRGGMTEAFF
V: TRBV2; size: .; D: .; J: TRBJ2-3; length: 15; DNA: TGTGCCAGCAGTAGGGATTTTGGGGTTGTAGATACGCAGTATTTT; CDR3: CASSRDFGVVDTQYF
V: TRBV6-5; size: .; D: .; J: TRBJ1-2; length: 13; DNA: TGTGCCAGCAGAGCAGGGGTAGGGTATGGCTACACCTTC; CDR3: CASRAGVGYGYTF
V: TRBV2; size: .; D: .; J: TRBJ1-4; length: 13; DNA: TGTGCCAGCAGTGAGCGAACCAGTGAAAAACTGTTTTTT; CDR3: CASSERTSEKLFF
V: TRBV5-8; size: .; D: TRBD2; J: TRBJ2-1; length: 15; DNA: TGTGCCAGCAGCTTGGCGGGGGGGCCCCGGCTGGGAGGGTTCTTC; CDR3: CASSLAGGPRLGGFF
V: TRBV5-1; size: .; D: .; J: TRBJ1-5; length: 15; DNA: TGCGCCAGCAGCTTGGAGGGGAGTGGTAATCAGCCCCAGCATTTT; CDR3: CASSLEGSGNQPQHF
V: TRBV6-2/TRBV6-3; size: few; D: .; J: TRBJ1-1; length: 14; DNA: TGTGCCAGCAGTGACGACGGTTCGAACACTGAAGCTTTCTTT; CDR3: CASSDDGSNTEAFF
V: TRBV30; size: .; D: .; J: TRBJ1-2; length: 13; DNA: TGTGCCTGGAGTGTACAAGGGTCTTATGGCTACACCTTC; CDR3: CAWSVQGSYGYTF